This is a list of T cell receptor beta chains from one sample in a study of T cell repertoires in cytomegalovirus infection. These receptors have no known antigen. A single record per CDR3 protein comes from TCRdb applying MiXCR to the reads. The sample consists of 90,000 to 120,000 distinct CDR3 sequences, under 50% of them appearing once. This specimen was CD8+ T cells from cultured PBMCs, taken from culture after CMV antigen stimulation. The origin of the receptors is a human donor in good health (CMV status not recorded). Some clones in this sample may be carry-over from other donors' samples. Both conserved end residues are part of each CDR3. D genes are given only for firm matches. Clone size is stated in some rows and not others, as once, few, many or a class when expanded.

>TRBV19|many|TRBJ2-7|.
TGTGCCAGTAGTAATGGGGAAGCCTCCTACGAGCAGTACTTC
CASSNGEASYEQYF
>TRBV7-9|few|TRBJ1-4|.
TGTGCCAGCAGCTTTCCAGCAACTAATGAAAAACTGTTTTTT
CASSFPATNEKLFF
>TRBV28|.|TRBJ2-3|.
TGTGCCAGCAGTTTTAGTGGAACAGATACGCAGTATTTT
CASSFSGTDTQYF
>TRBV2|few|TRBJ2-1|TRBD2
TGTGCCAGCAGTGAAATAGCGGGGATCTCCTACAATGAGCAGTTCTTC
CASSEIAGISYNEQFF
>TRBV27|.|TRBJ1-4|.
TGTGCCAGCAGTTTAGGGGTTTTAGGGGAAAAACTGTTTTTT
CASSLGVLGEKLFF
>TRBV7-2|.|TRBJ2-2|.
TGTGCCAGCAGCTTGCTGGGAGGAACCGGGGAGCTGTTTTTT
CASSLLGGTGELFF
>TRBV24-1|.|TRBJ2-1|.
TGTGCCACCAGTGGGGAGGGGGGCTCGGCACATGAGCAGTTCTTC
CATSGEGGSAHEQFF
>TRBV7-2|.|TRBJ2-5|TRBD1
TGTGCCAGCAGCTTGACAGGGTGGCAAGAGACCCAGTACTTC
CASSLTGWQETQYF
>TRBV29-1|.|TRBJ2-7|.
TGCAGCGCTGGAGTTAGCTCCTACGAGCAGTACTTC
CSAGVSSYEQYF
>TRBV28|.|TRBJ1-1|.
TGTGCCAGCAGTTTAATCCAGGGAAAAGCTTTCTTT
CASSLIQGKAFF
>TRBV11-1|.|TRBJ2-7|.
TGTGCCAGCAGCGCAGGGGCAGCTACCTACGAGCAGTACTTC
CASSAGAATYEQYF
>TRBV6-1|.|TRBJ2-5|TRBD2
TGTGCCAGCACCCTATTGGGGACTAGCGGGGGTGAAGAAGAGACCCAGTACTTC
CASTLLGTSGGEEETQYF
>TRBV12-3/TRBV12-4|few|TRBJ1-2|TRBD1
TGTGCCAGCAGTTTAGGCGGGACAGGGTGGTATGGCTACACCTTC
CASSLGGTGWYGYTF
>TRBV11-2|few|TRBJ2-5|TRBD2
TGTGCCAGCAGCTCCGAGACTAGCGGGGGGTTTAGAGAGACCCAGTACTTC
CASSSETSGGFRETQYF
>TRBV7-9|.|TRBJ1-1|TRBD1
TGTGCCAGCAGCTTATCCTCGACAGGGAGGGACACTGAAGCTTTCTTT
CASSLSSTGRDTEAFF
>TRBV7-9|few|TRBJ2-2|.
TGTGCCAGCAGCTTATCGGGGAGCGGGGAGCTGTTTTTT
CASSLSGSGELFF
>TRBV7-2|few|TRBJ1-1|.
TGTGCCAGCAGGATGACGGTGAACACTGAAGCTTTCTTT
CASRMTVNTEAFF
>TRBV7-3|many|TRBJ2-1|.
TGTGCCAGCAGCTTATCGGGGGCGATCAATGAGCAGTTCTTC
CASSLSGAINEQFF
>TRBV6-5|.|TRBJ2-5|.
TGTGCCAGCAGTTACCTTCAGGTGGGGAGGCAAGAGACCCAGTACTTC
CASSYLQVGRQETQYF
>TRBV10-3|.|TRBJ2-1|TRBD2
TGTGCCATCAGGCTACCGGGACTAGCGAATGAGCAGTTCTTC
CAIRLPGLANEQFF
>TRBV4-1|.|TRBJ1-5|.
TGCGCCAGCAGCCAAGGGGGGGGCTATAGCAATCAGCCCCAGCATTTT
CASSQGGGYSNQPQHF
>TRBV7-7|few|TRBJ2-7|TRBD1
TGTGCCAGCAGCTACGGACAGGGGAGCTACGAGCAGTACTTC
CASSYGQGSYEQYF
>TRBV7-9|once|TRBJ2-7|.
TGTGCCAGCAGCTTCTCCGACGAGCAGTACTTC
CASSFSDEQYF
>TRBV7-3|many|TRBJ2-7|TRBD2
TGTGCCAGCAGCCTTCTAGCGGGGGGGTCCTACGAGCAGTACTTC
CASSLLAGGSYEQYF
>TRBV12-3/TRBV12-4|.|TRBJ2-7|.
TGTGCCAGCAGTTTCGTAGGAGCGGACGAGCAGTACTTC
CASSFVGADEQYF
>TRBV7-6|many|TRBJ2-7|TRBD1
TGTGCCAGCAGCTTCGGGACAGGGACCTACGAGCAGTACTTC
CASSFGTGTYEQYF
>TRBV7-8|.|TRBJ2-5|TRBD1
TGTGCCAGCAGCTTAGTGCTGATGAGGGGGCGCGAAGAGACCCAGTACTTC
CASSLVLMRGREETQYF
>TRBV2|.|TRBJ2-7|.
TGTGCCAGCAGTGAAGCGCTTAAGGACTTATCCTACGAGCAGTACTTC
CASSEALKDLSYEQYF
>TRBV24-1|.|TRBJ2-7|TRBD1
TGTGCCACCAGTGACTCTCTCCGGACAGGCCCGGGGACCGAGCAGTACTTC
CATSDSLRTGPGTEQYF
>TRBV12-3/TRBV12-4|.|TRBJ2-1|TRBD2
TGTGCCAGCAGTCGCCTTTGGGGGGGGGAAACCTACAATGAGCAGTTCTTC
CASSRLWGGETYNEQFF
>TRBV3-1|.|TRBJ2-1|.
TGTGCCAGCAGCCCAGGGCTACCCAGCTACAATGAGCAGTTCTTC
CASSPGLPSYNEQFF
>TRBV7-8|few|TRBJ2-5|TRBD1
TGTGCCAGCAGCCAGAGGGACAGGGTTGCGTGGACCCAGTACTTC
CASSQRDRVAWTQYF
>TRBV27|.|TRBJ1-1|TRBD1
TGTGCCAGCAGTCGGGGACAGGGGAACACTGAAGCTTTCTTT
CASSRGQGNTEAFF
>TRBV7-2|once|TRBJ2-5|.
TGTGCCAGCAGCCCCCCGCAGGCGGGGGCCTTGTTCGTCCAAGAGACCCAGTACTTC
CASSPPQAGALFVQETQYF
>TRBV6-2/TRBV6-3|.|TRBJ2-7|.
TGTGCCAGCAGTTACTCGCAGGACACCCTTCGGGAGCAGTACTTC
CASSYSQDTLREQYF
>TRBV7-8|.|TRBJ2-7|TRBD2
TGTGCCAGCAGCTTAAGCCGAGCGGGGTTTGTCTACGAGCAGTACTTC
CASSLSRAGFVYEQYF
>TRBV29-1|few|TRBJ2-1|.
TGCAGCGCCCAGGACTTTAACAATGAGCAGTTCTTC
CSAQDFNNEQFF
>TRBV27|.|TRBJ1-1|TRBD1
TGTGCCAGCAGTTCACCTCGGGACAGGGGGTGGTTGGCTGAAGCTTTCTTT
CASSSPRDRGWLAEAFF
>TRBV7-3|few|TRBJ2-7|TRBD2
TGTGCCAGCAGCTTCGACGGGACTAGCGGGGAGCAGTACTTC
CASSFDGTSGEQYF
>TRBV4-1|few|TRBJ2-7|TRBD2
TGCGCCAGCAGCCAGGGTCTAGCGGGGGCCCTCTCCTACGAGCAGTACTTC
CASSQGLAGALSYEQYF
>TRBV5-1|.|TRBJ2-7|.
TGCGCCAGCACCCTTGGAGGCAGGCAAACCTACGAGCAGTACTTC
CASTLGGRQTYEQYF
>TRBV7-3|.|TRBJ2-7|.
TGTGCCAGCAGCCCCAGTCAGATGCCCGAATACGAGCAGTACTTC
CASSPSQMPEYEQYF
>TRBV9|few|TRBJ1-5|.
TGTGCCAGCAGCGTAGCACCACACCAGGGTGAGGGCAATCAGCCCCAGCATTTT
CASSVAPHQGEGNQPQHF
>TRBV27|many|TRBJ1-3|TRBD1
TGTGCCAGTTTTGGACAGGGGCCCCACTTCTCTGGAAACACCATATATTTT
CASFGQGPHFSGNTIYF
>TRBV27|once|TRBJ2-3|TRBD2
TGTGCCAGCACCCCGATGCGGGGGGTGACAGATACGCAGTATTTT
CASTPMRGVTDTQYF
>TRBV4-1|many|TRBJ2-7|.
TGCGCCAGCAGCCAAGATGGAGTGACAGTCTATGGAGAGCAGTACTTC
CASSQDGVTVYGEQYF
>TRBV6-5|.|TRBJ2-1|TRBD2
TGTGCCAGCAGTTATACTGGGACTAGGGATGAGCAGTTCTTC
CASSYTGTRDEQFF
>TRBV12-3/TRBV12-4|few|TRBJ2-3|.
TGTGCCAGCAGCTTAGCCCTAAAGGGACTTTACACAGATACGCAGTATTTT
CASSLALKGLYTDTQYF
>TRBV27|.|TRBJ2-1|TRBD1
TGTGCCAGCAGTTTTACAGGGGTTCCCTACATGCATGAGCAGTTCTTC
CASSFTGVPYMHEQFF
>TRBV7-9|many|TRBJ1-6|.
TGTGCCAGCACTGAGGCACCCAATTCACCCCTCCACTTT
CASTEAPNSPLHF
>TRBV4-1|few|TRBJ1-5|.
TGCGCCAGCAGCCAAGATGTAATAAGCAATCAGCCCCAGCATTTT
CASSQDVISNQPQHF
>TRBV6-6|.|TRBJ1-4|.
TGTGCCAGCAGCCCTCTGGGGGTAGAGCCCGAGGAAAAACTGTTTTTT
CASSPLGVEPEEKLFF
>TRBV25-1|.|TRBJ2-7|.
TGTGCCAGCAGTGAAAGTCCAGGTTCCTACGAGCAGTACTTC
CASSESPGSYEQYF
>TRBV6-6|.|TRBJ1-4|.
TGTGCCAGCAGTTACTCGCAGGGAGAAAAACTGTTTTTT
CASSYSQGEKLFF
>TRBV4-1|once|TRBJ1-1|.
TGCGCCAGCAGTGGGCAGTTCTACACTGAAGCTTTCTTT
CASSGQFYTEAFF